This TCR beta chain was observed in a study of Graves' ophthalmopathy and Graves' hyperthyroidism. Isolation of PBMCs was performed using about 9.9 ml of fresh peripheral blood. V was cut by 4 bases and J by 5 bases, with 18 bases left in between. CDR1 is MNHEY and CDR2 is SVGAGI in the germline V gene. The CDR3 is 16 amino acids. RNA transcripts yielded amplified TCR beta CDR3 regions. RT-PCR was first run with HTBI primers, then multiplex PCR in a second round. TCRdb called the multiplex PCR reads again in MiXCR, with one record for every CDR3 protein. This sample has approximately 160,000 distinct CDR3 sequences, with around 40% found just once.

Source material: peripheral blood. This clonotype originated in a young man with Graves' ophthalmopathy. The chain links TRBV6-5 to TRBJ1-5; weak D call: TRBD1 (6 bases). The DNA for the CDR3 is TGTGCCAGCAGTTGGGGGTACAGGGTTCAGGATCAGCCCCAGCATTTT. Protein product: CASSWGYRVQDQPQHF.